Below, one T cell receptor beta chain is given with its context. Antigen specificity is unknown. Unique molecular identifiers were used to barcode this TCRbeta library. From the PCR reads, TCRdb called clonotypes with MiXCR, one entry per CDR3 protein. The sample records around 580,000 distinct CDR3 sequences, 20% to 25% being singletons. These data belong to a study of T-cell reconstitution after alpha-beta-depleted transplantation in children. The study, taken as a whole, reports: The origin of alpha-beta T cells about two months after transplant was reportedly several hundred expanded graft clones. Diversity and T-cell counts at one year after transplant derived mostly from new T cells.

The specimen was PBMCs, mostly from graft donor cells, collected 360 days after TCRalphabeta/CD19-depleted stem cell transplant. This clonotype was obtained from a boy in the first two years of life who had a stem cell transplant for acute myeloid leukemia, so the T cells may come from the graft donor.

CDR3 residues: CSRGGASTDTQYF. CDR3 DNA: TGCAGTAGGGGAGGGGCTAGCACAGATACGCAGTATTTT. The rearrangement uses TRBV20-1 and TRBJ2-3, with TRBD2 matching 7 bases. The germline CDR1 and CDR2 sequences are DFQATT and SNEGSKA (reference sequence). The junction had 5 bases not matched to a gene; V was cut back by 8 bases and J by 0 bases. The CDR3 contains 13 residues.